This T cell receptor (beta chain) is drawn from a study of blood T cell repertoires in COVID-19. This CDR3 comprises 15 residues. V lost 0 bases and J 0 bases, leaving 6 bases between the germline ends. Germline CDR1 and CDR2: SGHNT and YENEEA. The assay was immunoSEQ multiplex PCR, and TCRdb's table has in-frame clones only and misses some. The data show approximately 290,000 clones, nearly 90% seen once. The sequenced sample was PBMCs or T cells enriched from blood (not recorded which). The source is a woman in her late teens or twenties with acute COVID-19. The V gene is TRBV11-3, the J gene TRBJ2-1; D perhaps matches TRBD2 (6 bases). The CDR3 sequence: CASSLEGGSYNEQFF. The CDR3 DNA sequence: TGTGCCAGCAGCTTAGAGGGAGGCTCCTACAATGAGCAGTTCTTC.